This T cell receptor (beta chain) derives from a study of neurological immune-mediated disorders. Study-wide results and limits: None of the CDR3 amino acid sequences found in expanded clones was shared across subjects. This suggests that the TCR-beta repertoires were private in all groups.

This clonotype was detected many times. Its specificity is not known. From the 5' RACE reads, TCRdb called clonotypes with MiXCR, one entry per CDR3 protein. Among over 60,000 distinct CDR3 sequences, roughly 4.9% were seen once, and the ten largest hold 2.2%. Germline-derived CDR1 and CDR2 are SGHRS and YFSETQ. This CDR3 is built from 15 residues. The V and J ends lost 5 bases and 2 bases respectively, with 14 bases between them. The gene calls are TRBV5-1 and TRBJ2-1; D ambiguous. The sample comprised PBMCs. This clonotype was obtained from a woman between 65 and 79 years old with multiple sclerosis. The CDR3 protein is CASRLGDSTYNEQFF. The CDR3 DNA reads TGCGCCAGCAGATTAGGAGACTCCACCTACAATGAGCAGTTCTTC.